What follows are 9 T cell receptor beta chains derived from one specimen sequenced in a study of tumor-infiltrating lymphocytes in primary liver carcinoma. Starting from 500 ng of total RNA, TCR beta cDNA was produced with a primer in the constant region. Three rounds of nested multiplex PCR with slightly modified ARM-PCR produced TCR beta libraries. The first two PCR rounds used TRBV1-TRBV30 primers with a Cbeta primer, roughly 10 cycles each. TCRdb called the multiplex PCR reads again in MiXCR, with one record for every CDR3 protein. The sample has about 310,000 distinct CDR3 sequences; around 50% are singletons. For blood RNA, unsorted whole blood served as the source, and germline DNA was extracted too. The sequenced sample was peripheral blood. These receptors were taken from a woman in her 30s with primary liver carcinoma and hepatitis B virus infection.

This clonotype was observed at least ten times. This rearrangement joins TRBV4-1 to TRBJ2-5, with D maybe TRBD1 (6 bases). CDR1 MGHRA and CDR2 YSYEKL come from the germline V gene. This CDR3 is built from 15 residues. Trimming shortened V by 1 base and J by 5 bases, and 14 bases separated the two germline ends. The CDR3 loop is CASSQVQGRGETQYF. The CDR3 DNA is TGCGCCAGCAGCCAAGTGCAGGGGCGAGGGGAGACCCAGTACTTC.

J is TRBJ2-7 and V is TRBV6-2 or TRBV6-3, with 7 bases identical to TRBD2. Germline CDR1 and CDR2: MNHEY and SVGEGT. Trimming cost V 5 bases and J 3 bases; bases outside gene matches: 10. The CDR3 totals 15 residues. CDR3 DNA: TGTGCCAGCAGTACCCCGCGGCGGGGGATCTACGAGCAGTACTTC. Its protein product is CASSTPRRGIYEQYF.

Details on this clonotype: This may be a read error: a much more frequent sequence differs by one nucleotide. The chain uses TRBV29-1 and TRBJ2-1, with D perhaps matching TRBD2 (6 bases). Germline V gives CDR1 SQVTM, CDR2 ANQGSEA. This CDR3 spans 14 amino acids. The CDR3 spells CSSSGRVAYIEQFF. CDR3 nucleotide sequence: TGCAGCTCGAGCGGGCGAGTTGCCTACATTGAGCAGTTCTTC.

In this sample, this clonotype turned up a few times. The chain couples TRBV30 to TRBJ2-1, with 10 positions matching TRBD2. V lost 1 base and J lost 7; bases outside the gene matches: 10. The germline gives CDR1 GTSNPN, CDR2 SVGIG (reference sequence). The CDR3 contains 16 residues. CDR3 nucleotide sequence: TGTGCCTGGAGTGAAGCCAGCGGGAGGGCCAGAAATGAGCAGTTCTTC. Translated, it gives CAWSEASGRARNEQFF.

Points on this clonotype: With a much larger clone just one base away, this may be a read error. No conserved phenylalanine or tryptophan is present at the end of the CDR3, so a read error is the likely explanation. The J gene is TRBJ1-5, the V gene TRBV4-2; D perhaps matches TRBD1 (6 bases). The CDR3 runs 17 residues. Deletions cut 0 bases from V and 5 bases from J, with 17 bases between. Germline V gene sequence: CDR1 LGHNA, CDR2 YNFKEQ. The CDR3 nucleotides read TGTGCCAGCAGCCAAGATCGCGGGGGGCCCCCTGATCAGCCCCAGCATTCT. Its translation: CASSQDRGGPPDQPQHS.

CDR3 nucleotide sequence: TGTGCCACCCAATCAGACTTAGCCAAAAACATTCAGTACTTC. It yields the protein CATQSDLAKNIQYF. The chain couples TRBV6-5 to TRBJ2-4; D uncertain. This CDR3 region has 14 residues. The V gene's germline CDR1 is MNHEY and CDR2 SVGAGI. V lost 10 bases and J lost 0, with 13 bases in between.

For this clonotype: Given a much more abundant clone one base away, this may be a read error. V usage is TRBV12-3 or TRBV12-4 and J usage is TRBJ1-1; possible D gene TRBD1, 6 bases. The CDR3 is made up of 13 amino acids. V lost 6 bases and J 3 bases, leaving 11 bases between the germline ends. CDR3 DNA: TGTGCCAGCAGCCTAAGGACAGACACTGAAGCTTTCTTT. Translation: CASSLRTDTEAFF.

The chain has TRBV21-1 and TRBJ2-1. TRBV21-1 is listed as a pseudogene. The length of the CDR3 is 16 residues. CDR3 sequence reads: CASSKASGRGYNEQFF. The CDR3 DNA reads TGTGCCAGCAGCAAAGCCAGTGGTCGGGGATACAATGAGCAGTTCTTC.

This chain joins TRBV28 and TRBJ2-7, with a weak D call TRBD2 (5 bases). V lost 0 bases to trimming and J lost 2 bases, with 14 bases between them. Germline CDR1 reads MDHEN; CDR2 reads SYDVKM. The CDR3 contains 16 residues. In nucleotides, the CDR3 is TGTGCCAGCAGTTTATGGTCGGGCAGGAGGACCTACGAGCAGTACTTC. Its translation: CASSLWSGRRTYEQYF.